These T cell receptor beta chains were read from a single sample in a study of blood T cell repertoires in COVID-19. Clones were read by immunoSEQ multiplex PCR, and TCRdb kept only the in-frame ones, dropping some. The table has approximately 260,000 clones, 75% to 90% seen once. Specimen: peripheral blood. All receptors come from a woman aged 35 to 49 with acute or convalescent COVID-19. The CDR3 runs from the conserved cysteine through the conserved F or W. The order of the fields is D gene, V gene, clone size, J gene, CDR3 protein, CDR3 DNA. D genes are given only for firm matches. The size entry is marked missing in some rows and otherwise reads once, few, many or a size class.

NA,TRBV10-3,NA,TRBJ2-1,CAISELSGRPSNNEQFF,TGTGCCATCAGTGAGTTGAGCGGGCGACCCTCGAACAATGAGCAGTTCTTC
TRBD1,TRBV24-1,once,TRBJ1-2,CATSDSLGQAEGYTF,TGTGCCACCAGTGATTCCCTGGGACAGGCGGAAGGCTACACCTTC
NA,TRBV10-3,NA,TRBJ1-1,CAISESQPLGAFF,TGTGCCATCAGTGAGTCACAGCCTCTCGGAGCTTTCTTT
TRBD1,TRBV12-5,NA,TRBJ2-5,CASGHGTGQETQYF,TGTGCTAGTGGACACGGGACAGGCCAAGAGACCCAGTACTTC
NA,TRBV5-8,NA,TRBJ1-2,CASSLWTVNNYGYTF,TGTGCCAGCAGCTTGTGGACAGTCAATAACTATGGCTACACCTTC
NA,TRBV6-2/TRBV6-3,once,TRBJ1-2,CASSWNSNYGYTF,TGTGCCAGCAGTTGGAACAGCAACTATGGCTACACCTTC
NA,TRBV14,NA,TRBJ2-3,CASSQVVFTDTQYF,TGTGCCAGCAGCCAAGTAGTCTTCACAGATACGCAGTATTTT
NA,TRBV6-1,NA,TRBJ1-2,CASSENREYSYGYTF,TGTGCCAGCAGTGAGAACAGGGAGTATAGCTATGGCTACACCTTC
NA,TRBV6-6,NA,TRBJ2-2,CASSLDSPGTGELFF,TGTGCCAGCAGCCTCGACAGCCCAGGGACCGGGGAGCTGTTTTTT
NA,TRBV5-1,once,TRBJ1-2,CASSLEQTYGYTF,TGCGCCAGCAGCTTGGAACAGACCTATGGCTACACCTTC
NA,TRBV4-1,NA,TRBJ1-4,CASSQGPDEKLFF,TGCGCCAGCAGCCAAGGGCCAGATGAAAAACTGTTTTTT
NA,TRBV3-1/TRBV3-2,once,TRBJ2-5,CASSLGLVPETQYF,TGTGCCAGCAGCCTGGGACTGGTCCCGGAGACCCAGTACTTC
TRBD2,TRBV9,NA,TRBJ2-1,CASSPGTSGGWNEQFF,TGTGCCAGCAGCCCCGGGACTAGCGGGGGGTGGAATGAGCAGTTCTTC
TRBD1,TRBV5-1,NA,TRBJ1-1,CASGPTGGTEAFF,TGCGCCAGCGGCCCGACAGGGGGCACTGAAGCTTTCTTT
TRBD1,TRBV29-1,NA,TRBJ2-5,CSAWTGVAKTQYF,TGCAGCGCCTGGACAGGGGTAGCGAAGACCCAGTACTTC
NA,TRBV5-6,NA,TRBJ1-5,CASSSGWGRGVNQPQHF,TGTGCCAGCAGCTCTGGGTGGGGACGCGGGGTCAATCAGCCCCAGCATTTT
NA,TRBV30,NA,TRBJ1-1,CAWGIPSTFEAFF,TGTGCCTGGGGTATACCGAGTACGTTTGAAGCTTTCTTT
TRBD1,TRBV10-2,few,TRBJ1-2,CASNTEPGQGLYGYTF,TGCGCCAGCAATACCGAACCGGGACAGGGACTCTATGGCTACACCTTC
NA,TRBV7-2,NA,TRBJ1-5,CASSPSRGLQPQHF,TGTGCCAGCAGCCCGTCGCGGGGGCTTCAGCCCCAGCATTTT
NA,TRBV27,NA,TRBJ1-2,CASSAPGKDYGYTF,TGTGCCAGCAGTGCCCCGGGGAAGGACTATGGCTACACCTTC
TRBD1,TRBV4-2,NA,TRBJ2-2,CASSRGTGSNTGELFF,TGTGCCAGCAGCCGTGGGACAGGGTCGAACACCGGGGAGCTGTTTTTT
NA,TRBV5-1,NA,TRBJ1-1,CASRAPEQGATEAFF,TGCGCCAGCAGGGCTCCCGAACAGGGCGCCACTGAAGCTTTCTTT
TRBD2,TRBV7-2,NA,TRBJ2-3,CASSLAGGRTDTQYF,TGTGCCAGCAGCTTGGCGGGGGGGCGGACAGATACGCAGTATTTT
NA,TRBV19,NA,TRBJ2-6,CASSTGSLSGANVLTF,TGTGCCAGTAGTACGGGTAGCCTTTCTGGGGCCAACGTCCTGACTTTC
NA,TRBV28,NA,TRBJ1-5,CASRVDARGNSNQPQHF,TGTGCCAGCAGGGTGGACGCCAGGGGAAATAGCAATCAGCCCCAGCATTTT
TRBD1,TRBV5-6,NA,TRBJ1-5,CASSSGTGVNNQPQHF,TGTGCCAGCAGCTCCGGGACAGGGGTGAACAATCAGCCCCAGCATTTT
TRBD1,TRBV23-1,NA,TRBJ2-2,CASSHRTGNTGELFF,TGCGCCAGCAGTCACCGGACAGGGAACACCGGGGAGCTGTTTTTT
NA,TRBV29-1,NA,TRBJ1-1,CSVVSSLNTEAFF,TGCAGCGTTGTTTCGAGTCTGAACACTGAAGCTTTCTTT
NA,TRBV5-1,NA,TRBJ1-1,CASSLVAGVDTEAFF,TGCGCCAGCAGCTTGGTGGCAGGGGTAGACACTGAAGCTTTCTTT
NA,TRBV10-3,NA,TRBJ1-1,CAISGQVDEAFF,TGTGCCATCAGTGGACAGGTAGATGAAGCTTTCTTT
NA,TRBV13,NA,TRBJ2-1,CASSLGLGRGPQFF,TGTGCCAGCAGCTTAGGCCTCGGGCGGGGGCCTCAGTTCTTC
TRBD2,TRBV27,once,TRBJ2-3,CASRVSGAGTDTQYF,TGTGCCAGCAGAGTTAGCGGGGCCGGCACAGATACGCAGTATTTT
TRBD2,TRBV4-2,few,TRBJ2-5,CASSRRTSGAAQETQYF,TGTGCCAGCAGCCGCCGGACTAGCGGGGCGGCACAAGAGACCCAGTACTTC
TRBD1,TRBV2,NA,TRBJ1-1,CASSKPGQGVEGTEAFF,TGTGCCAGCAGTAAACCGGGACAGGGAGTTGAGGGCACTGAAGCTTTCTTT
NA,TRBV19,NA,TRBJ1-2,CASSIDRGSRHYTF,TGTGCCAGTAGTATAGATCGGGGGTCACGTCACTACACCTTC
NA,TRBV9,few,TRBJ1-2,CASSVATGGGYTF,TGTGCCAGCAGCGTAGCGACCGGCGGTGGCTACACCTTC
NA,TRBV3-1/TRBV3-2,NA,TRBJ2-5,CASSPTNQETQYF,TGTGCCAGCAGCCCCACTAACCAAGAGACCCAGTACTTC
NA,TRBV5-6,NA,TRBJ1-2,CASSLGIQGYTF,TGTGCCAGCAGCTTGGGCATACAGGGCTACACCTTC
NA,TRBV12-3/TRBV12-4,NA,TRBJ2-5,CASSFETQYF,TGTGCCAGCAGCTTTGAGACCCAGTACTTC
TRBD1,TRBV10-3,NA,TRBJ2-2,CAISLVSGTATGELFF,TGTGCCATCAGTTTGGTCTCCGGGACAGCAACCGGGGAGCTGTTTTTT
TRBD2,TRBV5-1,NA,TRBJ2-2,CASSLVAGGTGELFF,TGCGCCAGCAGCTTGGTTGCGGGGGGTACCGGGGAGCTGTTTTTT
TRBD1,TRBV5-8,few,TRBJ1-5,CASSPGTGFYSNQPQHF,TGTGCCAGCAGTCCCGGGACAGGCTTTTATAGCAATCAGCCCCAGCATTTT
NA,TRBV7-3,NA,TRBJ2-1,CASSFGYGESYNEQFF,TGTGCCAGCAGCTTCGGATACGGGGAATCCTACAATGAGCAGTTCTTC
NA,TRBV7-2,NA,TRBJ1-2,CASSLSQGYYGYTF,TGTGCCAGCAGCTTATCGCAGGGCTACTATGGCTACACCTTC
NA,TRBV4-1,NA,TRBJ2-5,CASRGSGKETQYF,TGCGCCAGCAGGGGTTCGGGTAAAGAGACCCAGTACTTC
NA,TRBV15,NA,TRBJ1-4,CATSRGGGEKLFF,TGTGCCACCAGCAGAGGGGGAGGCGAAAAACTGTTTTTT